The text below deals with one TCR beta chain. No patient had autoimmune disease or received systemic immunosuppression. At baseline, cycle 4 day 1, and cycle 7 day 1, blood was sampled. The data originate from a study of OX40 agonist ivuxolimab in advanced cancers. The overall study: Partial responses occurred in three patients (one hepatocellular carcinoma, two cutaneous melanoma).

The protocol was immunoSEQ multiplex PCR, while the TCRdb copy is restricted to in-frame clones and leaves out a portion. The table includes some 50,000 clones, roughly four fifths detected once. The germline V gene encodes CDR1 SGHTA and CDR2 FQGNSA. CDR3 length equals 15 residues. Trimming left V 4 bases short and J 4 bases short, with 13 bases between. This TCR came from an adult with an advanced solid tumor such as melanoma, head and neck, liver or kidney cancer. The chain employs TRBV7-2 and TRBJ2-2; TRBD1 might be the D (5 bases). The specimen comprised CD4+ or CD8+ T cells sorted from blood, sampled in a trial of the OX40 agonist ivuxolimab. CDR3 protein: CASSSRQPGTGELFF. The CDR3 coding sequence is TGTGCCAGCAGCTCTAGACAGCCCGGCACCGGGGAGCTGTTTTTT. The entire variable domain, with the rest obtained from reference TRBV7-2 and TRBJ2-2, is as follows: GAGVSQSPSNKVTEKGKDVELRCDPISGHTALYWYRQSLGQGLEFLIYFQGNSAPDKSGLPSDRFSAERTGGSVSTLTIQRTQQEDSAVYLCASSSRQPGTGELFFGEGSRLTVL.